These T cell receptor beta chains were read from a single sample in a study of cytomegalovirus exposure and HLA in healthy donors. TCRdb's copy holds only in-frame clones and misses some; the assay was immunoSEQ multiplex PCR. Here the sample spans 150,000 or so clones, 75% to 80% being singletons. Sequencing input: PBMCs. These receptors were collected from a man aged 40-49 years in good health and CMV-seropositive. The CDR3 runs from the conserved cysteine through the conserved F or W.

V | CDR3
TRBV7-2 | CASSLGQGYGYTF
TRBV9 | CASSESGGSYYEQYF
TRBV5-5 | CASSRDTQETQYF
TRBV25-1 | CASRNGGFVYEQYF
TRBV19 | CASNTGTTANTGELFF
TRBV30 | CAWRARTWDRGPRETQYF
TRBV7-3 | CASSTTSGSPGELFF
TRBV5-6 | CASRPTSDSYEQYF
TRBV2 | CASGLQGAQPQHF
TRBV2 | CASSAGGGYEKLFF
TRBV28 | CASSSTSDEQFF
TRBV29-1 | CSVEWQNSGNTIYF
TRBV6-6 | CASSQTSGGNNEQFF
TRBV9 | CASSVAGLAGNTGELFF
TRBV6-1 | CASSEGTGLGYTF
TRBV5-4 | CASSFTGLETQYF
TRBV19 | CASSIFGQGAVFGTEAFF
TRBV9 | CASSAGQIMRTSGYHSYEQYF
TRBV2 | CASRVSGKGETQYF
TRBV28 | CASIEGRAYNEQFF
TRBV5-1 | CASSLEQGINEQYF
TRBV29-1 | CSVGGVGSSYEQYF
TRBV5-4 | CASSLVGQRAQGAFF